This TCR beta chain comes out of a study of blood T cell repertoires in COVID-19. As for the study in general: Researchers got acute and convalescent COVID-19 samples from the United States, Italy and Spain. In each case, the material was cDNA or gDNA derived from T cells, B-cell-depleted T cells, or PBMCs.

V was pared by 5 bases and J by 0 bases, with 23 bases between. CDR3 length: 19 amino acids. Germline CDR1 and CDR2: SGHVS and FQNEAQ. Authors' analysis steps: It was from reference gene primer amplification that nucleated cell counts were estimated. The protocol was immunoSEQ multiplex PCR, while the TCRdb copy is restricted to in-frame clones and leaves out a portion. V, J and clone size were drawn from that table, and D and trimming were deduced from the DNA. The sample has roughly 63,000 clones, over 80% seen once. The receptor was isolated from a human donor in a cohort sampled during active COVID-19. The material sequenced was peripheral blood. The chain recombines TRBV7-8 with TRBJ1-5; possibly TRBD1 for D (5 bases). This CDR3 reads CASSHTRGSEGYSNQPQHF. The CDR3 nucleotides are TGTGCCAGCAGCCATACCCGGGGGTCGGAGGGGTATAGCAATCAGCCCCAGCATTTT.